Listed here are 31 T cell receptor beta chains from one sample, sequenced in a study of cytomegalovirus exposure and HLA in healthy donors. The study ran its PCR with 60 Vbeta and 13 Jbeta primers. Produced via immunoSEQ multiplex PCR; TCRdb's table is partial and in-frame only. The repertoire holds around 92,000 clones, with about four fifths as singletons. Sample: PBMCs. The receptors originated from a female donor in good health and CMV-seropositive.

The V and J genes are TRBV7-9 and TRBJ1-3, with D unclear. V lost 3 bases and J 4 bases, leaving 13 bases between the germline ends. CDR3 length equals 15 residues. Germline loops: CDR1 SEHNR, CDR2 FQNEAQ (reference sequence). The CDR3 spells CASSFAVASGNTIYF. The CDR3 DNA follows: TGTGCCAGCAGCTTTGCGGTGGCTAGCGGAAACACCATATATTTT.

This rearrangement joins TRBV7-9 to TRBJ2-5, with D uncertain. The V and J ends lost 5 bases and 1 base respectively, with 14 bases between them. Germline V lookup: CDR1 SEHNR, CDR2 FQNEAQ (reference sequence). The CDR3 is 15 residues long. The DNA for the CDR3 is TGTGCCAGCAGCCCCCTATACCCCGGCCAAGAGACCCAGTACTTC. Translation: CASSPLYPGQETQYF.

This chain uses TRBV7-6 with TRBJ2-7; TRBD2 agrees at 11 bases. The CDR3 sequence is 16 residues long. J gave up 0 bases and V 2 bases, and 3 bases lay outside the gene matches. From germline, CDR1 is SGHVS and CDR2 FNYEAQ. The CDR3 spells CASSLIAGGPSYEQYF. The CDR3 DNA is TGTGCCAGCAGCTTAATAGCGGGAGGGCCCTCCTACGAGCAGTACTTC.

V usage is TRBV6-5 and J usage is TRBJ1-1; D is perhaps TRBD1 (5 bases). Trimming stripped 5 bases from V and 2 bases from J, with 9 bases between. The CDR3 covers 13 residues. CDR1 and CDR2 (germline): MNHEY, SVGAGI. CDR3 DNA sequence: TGTGCCAGCAGTCGTGACAGAAACACTGAAGCTTTCTTT. It is translated as CASSRDRNTEAFF.

The CDR3 sequence is CASSGSGHTDTQYF. In DNA form, the CDR3 reads TGCGCCAGCAGCGGAAGCGGCCACACAGATACGCAGTATTTT. The chain has TRBV5-1 and TRBJ2-3; D may be TRBD2 (5 bases). The CDR3 is 14 amino acids. The V end lost 4 bases, the J end lost 2 bases, and 11 bases lay between the germline ends. Germline V gives CDR1 SGHRS, CDR2 YFSETQ.

This rearrangement joins TRBV28 to TRBJ2-2; the match to TRBD2 covers 9 bases. CDR3 length: 14 residues. After removal of 11 bases from V and 4 bases from J, the junction contained 8 bases not matched to a gene. Per germline, CDR1 MDHEN and CDR2 SYDVKM. CDR3 nucleotides: TGTGCCCACCGGGCTAGCGGGGTCACCGGGGAGCTGTTTTTT. It yields the protein CAHRASGVTGELFF.

The V and J genes are TRBV7-6 and TRBJ2-1; D might be TRBD2 (5 bases). The CDR3 length is 16 residues. The V end lost 1 base, the J end lost 6 bases, and 16 bases lay between the germline ends. Germline lookup yields CDR1 SGHVS and CDR2 FNYEAQ. The CDR3 sequence: CASSLEVGESRNEQFF. For the CDR3, the DNA is TGTGCCAGCAGCTTAGAGGTGGGAGAGTCTCGCAATGAGCAGTTCTTC.

The CDR3 sequence: CATAGSPRGNTIYF. CDR3 coding DNA: TGTGCCACAGCGGGGTCGCCGCGAGGAAACACCATATATTTT. The V gene is TRBV6-5, the J gene TRBJ1-3; no clear D gene. V gave up 10 bases and J gave up 4 bases, with 17 bases separating them. The CDR3 totals 14 residues. Germline V gene data show CDR1 as MNHEY and CDR2 as SVGAGI.

The chain links TRBV2 to TRBJ2-1, with D maybe TRBD1 (5 bases). V was clipped by 8 bases and J by 3 bases, with 8 bases between them. This CDR3 spans 12 amino acids. Germline lookup yields CDR1 SNHLY and CDR2 FYNNEI. The CDR3 nucleotides read TGTGCCAGCCAGGGTAACTACAATGAGCAGTTCTTC. This translates into CASQGNYNEQFF.

The chain combines TRBV6-1 with TRBJ1-5; 7 bases line up with TRBD1. The CDR3 sequence is 14 residues long. The germline gives CDR1 MNHNS, CDR2 SASEGT. V dropped 7 bases and J dropped 4; count of bases not matched to a gene: 7. CDR3 coding DNA: TGTGCCAGCAAAGAGTCAGGGGGGAATCAGCCCCAGCATTTT. Translated, it gives CASKESGGNQPQHF.

The chain combines TRBV7-2 with TRBJ2-5; 8 bases map to TRBD1. V trimming: 3 bases; J trimming: 3 bases; junction bases outside the gene matches: 6. The CDR3 extends over 15 amino acids. CDR1 is SGHTA, CDR2 FQGNSA, per germline. The DNA of the CDR3 is TGTGCCAGCAGCTTGGGGGCAGGGGGCGAAGAGACCCAGTACTTC. It encodes CASSLGAGGEETQYF.

The rearrangement joins TRBV5-1 to TRBJ1-2; TRBD1 agrees at 9 bases. The V segment lost 3 bases and the J segment 6 bases; nucleotides outside the gene matches: 6. Germline-derived CDR1 and CDR2 are SGHRS and YFSETQ. The CDR3 loop spans 14 amino acids. Here the CDR3 reads CASSSLTGGDGYTF. For the CDR3, the DNA is TGCGCCAGCAGCTCCCTGACAGGGGGAGATGGCTACACCTTC.

The chain couples TRBV4-1 to TRBJ2-7; 10 nucleotides line up with TRBD2. CDR1 is MGHRA, CDR2 YSYEKL, per germline. The length of the CDR3 is 15 residues. Trimming took 3 bases from V and 1 from J; bases not matched to a gene: 3. CDR3 loop: CASSHLAGESYEQYF. The CDR3 DNA sequence: TGCGCCAGCAGCCACCTAGCGGGGGAGTCCTACGAGCAGTACTTC.

The rearrangement joins TRBV11-1 to TRBJ1-2; a possible D gene is TRBD1 (6 bases). The CDR3 is 16 residues long. The V and J ends lost 5 bases and 3 bases respectively, with 19 bases between them. Per the germline V gene, CDR1 is SGHAT and CDR2 is FQDESV (reference sequence). The CDR3 here is CASSLRSGGGDYGYTF. The CDR3, as DNA: TGTGCCAGCAGCCTTAGGTCCGGTGGGGGCGACTATGGCTACACCTTC.

This clone was counted once. This rearrangement joins TRBV2 to TRBJ1-6; 9 bases match TRBD1. This CDR3 region has 14 residues. The junction had 3 bases not matched to a gene; V was cut back by 6 bases and J by 6 bases. Germline V gene data show CDR1 as SNHLY and CDR2 as FYNNEI. CDR3 region: CASRPGQGNSPLHF. CDR3 bases: TGTGCCAGCAGGCCGGGACAGGGTAATTCACCCCTCCACTTT.

The rearrangement links TRBV6-5 to TRBJ2-2, with 7 bases fitting TRBD1. The CDR3 loop spans 14 amino acids. Germline CDR1 reads MNHEY; CDR2 reads SVGAGI. V was clipped by 4 bases and J by 5 bases; unmatched bases: 4. The CDR3: CASSWGQRTGELFF. In DNA form, the CDR3 reads TGTGCCAGCAGTTGGGGACAGCGGACCGGGGAGCTGTTTTTT.

V is TRBV19 and J is TRBJ2-1; 8 bases map to TRBD2. The ends lost 3 bases at V and 4 bases at J; junction bases unmatched: 5. Germline V gene data show CDR1 as LNHDA and CDR2 as SQIVND (reference sequence). The CDR3 loop spans 15 amino acids. CDR3 amino acids: CASSISSGGYNEQFF. In DNA, the CDR3 is TGTGCCAGTAGTATCTCCAGCGGGGGTTACAATGAGCAGTTCTTC.

The rearrangement joins TRBV5-8 to TRBJ1-3; no clear D gene. Trimming took 2 bases from V and 0 from J, leaving 6 bases between them. CDR1 and CDR2 (germline): SGHTS, YDEGEE. The CDR3 loop spans 14 amino acids. The DNA for the CDR3 is TGTGCCAGCAGCTTCTTATCCTCTGGAAACACCATATATTTT. It encodes CASSFLSSGNTIYF.

This clone was observed once. CDR3 nucleotides: TGTGCCAGCAGCTTAGTAGCGACAGGGTCTAACTATGGCTACACCTTC. This translates into CASSLVATGSNYGYTF. The chain is built from TRBV11-3 and TRBJ1-2, with 7 nucleotides matching TRBD1. J was trimmed by 0 bases and V by 1 base; bases with no gene match: 5. Germline CDR1 reads SGHNT; CDR2 reads YENEEA. The CDR3 has 16 residues.

The gene calls are TRBV9 and TRBJ2-2; D is uncertain. V lost 0 bases to trimming and J lost 7 bases, with 7 bases between them. CDR1 and CDR2 from the germline V gene are SGDLS and YYNGEE. The CDR3 is made up of 13 amino acids. The CDR3 region has the DNA TGTGCCAGCAGCGTAGGAGGTCGCGGGGAGCTGTTTTTT. Protein product: CASSVGGRGELFF.

About this clone: This sample includes further DNA sequences coding for the same CDR3. The rearrangement links TRBV28 to TRBJ2-1, with 9 bases that match TRBD2. This CDR3 has 16 residues. The germline V gene encodes CDR1 MDHEN and CDR2 SYDVKM. V was pared by 6 bases and J by 4 bases, with 10 bases of the junction left unmatched. The CDR3 spells CASRYGTSRIYNEQFF. The CDR3, as DNA: TGTGCCAGCAGATACGGGACTAGCAGAATATACAATGAGCAGTTCTTC.

This clone was seen more than once but under ten times. V usage is TRBV30 and J usage is TRBJ2-2; the match to TRBD1 covers 8 bases. This CDR3 contains 14 residues. Unmatched junction bases numbered 6, after V lost 5 bases and J lost 4 bases. Germline V gives CDR1 GTSNPN, CDR2 SVGIG (reference sequence). CDR3 in DNA: TGTGCCTGGGGGGCTACAGGGGGCACCGGGGAGCTGTTTTTT. It encodes CAWGATGGTGELFF.

This clone occurred once. The chain has TRBV28 and TRBJ1-5; no reliable D call. The CDR3 totals 17 residues. V was cut by 2 bases and J by 2 bases, with 16 bases left in between. Germline V gives CDR1 MDHEN, CDR2 SYDVKM. For the CDR3, the DNA is TGTGCCAGCAGTTTAGGTAGAGGCAGAATAGGCAATCAGCCCCAGCATTTT. This gives the protein CASSLGRGRIGNQPQHF. The whole variable domain, filled in from reference TRBV28 and TRBJ1-5, reads DVKVTQSSRYLVKRTGEKVFLECVQDMDHENMFWYRQDPGLGLRLIYFSYDVKMKEKGDIPEGYSVSREKKERFSLILESASTNQTSMYLCASSLGRGRIGNQPQHFGDGTRLSIL.

The chain recombines TRBV5-6 with TRBJ2-5; 7 nucleotides align to TRBD1. With V trimmed by 0 bases and J by 4 bases, 3 bases remained unmatched. The CDR3 is 14 residues long. Germline values: CDR1 SGHDT, CDR2 YYEEEE. The CDR3 DNA reads as TGTGCCAGCAGCTTGGGACAGGGCCCAGAGACCCAGTACTTC. Amino acid sequence: CASSLGQGPETQYF.

This chain uses TRBV7-9 with TRBJ1-1, with D possibly TRBD1 on 5 matching bases. V dropped 0 bases and J dropped 3 bases, with 11 bases sitting between them. Looked up from germline, CDR1 is SEHNR and CDR2 is FQNEAQ (reference sequence). CDR3 length: 15 amino acids. In DNA, the CDR3 is TGTGCCAGCAGCTTAGCGAACCGGGGGGACACTGAAGCTTTCTTT. Translation: CASSLANRGDTEAFF.

The chain carries TRBV2 and TRBJ2-4, with TRBD2 as a possible D gene (6 bases). The CDR3 has 13 amino acids. Germline V gives CDR1 SNHLY, CDR2 FYNNEI. V lost 3 bases and J lost 12, with 15 bases in between. CDR3 region: CASSEGLPSSQYF. The DNA for the CDR3 is TGTGCCAGCAGTGAGGGACTCCCTAGCAGTCAGTACTTC.

V is TRBV6-1 and J is TRBJ1-2; D is unclear. Looked up from germline, CDR1 is MNHNS and CDR2 is SASEGT. The V and J ends lost 2 bases and 2 bases respectively, with 12 bases between them. This CDR3 comprises 15 residues. CDR3 coding DNA: TGTGCCAGCAGTGAATTAGGTGCAGGAAACTATGGCTACACCTTC. As protein: CASSELGAGNYGYTF.

A note on this clone: The same CDR3 arises from other DNA sequences in this sample as well. J is TRBJ1-5 and V is TRBV19, with D unclear. Trimming stripped 9 bases from V and 2 bases from J, with 20 bases between. Germline CDR1 is LNHDA and CDR2 is SQIVND (reference sequence). The CDR3 consists of 16 residues. The chain's CDR3 is CASSAHEGRGNQPQHF. CDR3 coding DNA: TGTGCCAGCAGTGCCCACGAGGGCCGGGGCAATCAGCCCCAGCATTTT.

This clone was observed a single time. The chain recombines TRBV7-3 with TRBJ2-1, with 9 bases that match TRBD2. The CDR3 contains 17 residues. V lost 1 base and J lost 1; bases outside the gene matches: 5. The germline gives CDR1 SGHTA, CDR2 FQGTGA. For the CDR3, the DNA is TGTGCCAGCAGCTTAAATGGCGGGAGGGAATCCTACAATGAGCAGTTCTTC. It is translated as CASSLNGGRESYNEQFF. Using reference TRBV7-3 and TRBJ2-1 for the parts outside the CDR3, the full variable domain is GAGVSQTPSNKVTEKGKYVELRCDPISGHTALYWYRQSLGQGPEFLIYFQGTGAADDSGLPNDRFFAVRPEGSVSTLKIQRTERGDSAVYLCASSLNGGRESYNEQFFGPGTRLTVL.

The rearrangement uses TRBV5-1 and TRBJ2-2, with 9 positions matching TRBD2. The CDR3 consists of 15 residues. Germline V CDR1 and CDR2: SGHRS, YFSETQ. V trimming: 0 bases; J trimming: 8 bases; junction bases outside the gene matches: 5. In DNA form, the CDR3 reads TGCGCCAGCAGCTTGGGTAGCGGGAGTCCGGGGGAGCTGTTTTTT. It specifies CASSLGSGSPGELFF.

This clone came up a few times. The chain has TRBV7-2 and TRBJ1-5; tentative D call: TRBD1 (5 bases). This CDR3 has 13 amino acids. Germline values: CDR1 SGHTA, CDR2 FQGNSA. V dropped 5 bases and J dropped 5 bases, with 10 bases sitting between them. CDR3 in amino acids: CASSVAGDQPQHF. Written as DNA, the CDR3 is TGTGCCAGCAGCGTCGCGGGGGATCAGCCCCAGCATTTT.